This is a list of T cell receptor beta chains from one sample in a study of spatial heterogeneity in lung cancer. TCRdb re-called the 5' RACE reads with MiXCR, one entry per CDR3 protein. Counted here are 25,000 to 30,000 distinct CDR3 sequences, roughly 8% occurring once; the ten biggest clones make up under 40%. This specimen consisted of PBMCs, obtained at surgery. These receptor sequences come from a female donor with early-stage non-small cell lung cancer. Both conserved end residues are trimmed from each CDR3.

TRBV24-1,TRBJ2-3,ATSDSQGLRDTQY
TRBV3-1,TRBJ2-2,ASSFGEAGRTGELF
TRBV4-1,TRBJ2-5,ASSKASGRAQETQY
TRBV2,TRBJ1-5,ASTAGDDQPQH
TRBV28,TRBJ2-3,ASSSFGTSGRTSDTQY
TRBV2,TRBJ2-4,ASSDGGSPSKNIQY
TRBV11-2,TRBJ2-5,ASSWGLGGQETQY
TRBV20-1,TRBJ2-3,SATPQGSSTDTQY
TRBV11-2,TRBJ2-5,ASKRTPQETQY
TRBV27,TRBJ2-7,ASSFSTGPYEQY
TRBV19,TRBJ2-3,ASTNRPSGSGDTQY
TRBV18,TRBJ1-2,ASSPEVKSNYGYT
TRBV27,TRBJ1-3,ASRTYRGSGNTIY
TRBV24-1,TRBJ2-5,ATSDSPSGLQETQY
TRBV7-9,TRBJ2-2,ASSLALIVISNTGELF
TRBV19,TRBJ2-2,ASSNVLSNTGELF
TRBV11-2,TRBJ1-3,ASSSDRGPGNTIY
TRBV28,TRBJ2-7,AGSLRPGGTFVYEQY
TRBV12-5,TRBJ2-1,ASGLRTGNYNEQF
TRBV7-8,TRBJ2-7,ASSLEGFSYEQY
TRBV20-1,TRBJ1-2,SAREGDYGYT
TRBV5-4,TRBJ2-2,ASGQGDRATGELF
TRBV4-3,TRBJ2-3,ASSPGVRGGADTQY
TRBV14,TRBJ1-1,ASSQGPNTEAF
TRBV7-3,TRBJ2-5,ASSLTGTDQETQY
TRBV7-9,TRBJ2-1,ASSLVAGENEQF
TRBV6-2/TRBV6-3,TRBJ2-1,ASSYWGSSYNEQF
TRBV6-5,TRBJ1-5,ASKNTDSNQPQH
TRBV4-1,TRBJ2-5,ASTRLPGLPQETQY
TRBV2,TRBJ2-7,ASVLTGVPYEQY
TRBV2,TRBJ2-3,ASSFLGSPDTQY
TRBV5-5,TRBJ2-1,ASSPYAGTGEQF
TRBV7-9,TRBJ1-3,ASSIGWGNTIY
TRBV29-1,TRBJ2-2,SLNTLAGDIWTGELF
TRBV7-6,TRBJ2-3,ASSFLAGGSTDTQY
TRBV6-2/TRBV6-3,TRBJ2-1,ASRTSGAGDNEQF
TRBV5-1,TRBJ2-7,ASSLRAGASSYEQY
TRBV5-1,TRBJ1-1,ASSNGQARYTEAF
TRBV3-1,TRBJ2-1,ASSLPGQYPYNEQF
TRBV7-8,TRBJ1-5,ASSNDRIGQPQH
TRBV6-2/TRBV6-3,TRBJ1-1,ASSRTGGRTEAF
TRBV11-2,TRBJ1-5,ASSLGRLNQPQH
TRBV2,TRBJ1-3,ASSLGGGGNTIY
TRBV6-5,TRBJ2-5,ASSYLRGGAGPGETQY
TRBV6-2/TRBV6-3,TRBJ1-5,ASSLQGKQPQH
TRBV6-5,TRBJ2-4,ASSPDTGGAGSKNIQY
TRBV6-6,TRBJ1-1,ASRSGGTEAF
TRBV7-9,TRBJ2-1,ASSSRRLVYNEQF